The TCR beta chain described here comes from a study of T-cell memory formation after mild COVID-19. Broader study findings: The second-wave clones peaking on day 37 were not confirmed as SARS-CoV-2-specific. A subset of responding clones appeared in pre-infection memory, suggesting cross-reactive memory joined.

TCR alpha and TCR beta cDNA libraries carrying sample barcodes and UMIs came from 5'RACE with constant-segment primers. MiXCR was run by TCRdb on the 5' RACE reads, yielding one entry per CDR3 protein. The sample comprises over 300,000 distinct CDR3 sequences, 20% of which are singletons, and around 20% rests with the top ten. In regard to this clonotype: The antigen is not known.

V was pared by 0 bases and J by 7 bases, with 5 bases of the junction left unmatched. Germline V gene data show CDR1 as SGDLS and CDR2 as YYNGEE. The CDR3 has 15 residues. This clonotype was obtained from a man aged 18 to 30 who had mild COVID-19 (a few samples of this study predate the infection). Cell type and time point are not known. Material for sequencing was PBMCs or a T cell subset sorted from them (not recorded which). The chain carries TRBV9 and TRBJ2-1; 9 bases match TRBD1. The CDR3 reads CASSVDGQGRNEQFF. CDR3 DNA sequence: TGTGCCAGCAGCGTAGATGGACAGGGGAGGAATGAGCAGTTCTTC.